The 16 T cell receptor beta chains given below trace back to one sample, sequenced in a study of shared clonotypes between healthy human individuals. Measured with immunoSEQ multiplex PCR; TCRdb has only the in-frame clones, and not every one. This table holds roughly 680,000 clones, roughly two thirds found once. Sequences were obtained from memory CD4+ T cells sorted from blood. As for subset: CD45RA-negative fraction. These receptors came from a woman younger than 45 in good health.

As concerns this clone: Other DNA sequences in this specimen translate into the identical CDR3. The genes are TRBV18 and TRBJ2-4; 11 bases agree with TRBD1. The CDR3 length is 14 residues. Germline values: CDR1 KGHSH, CDR2 LQKENI. V was pared by 3 bases and J by 6 bases, with 1 base of the junction left unmatched. CDR3 sequence: CASSPGQGANIQYF. The DNA of the CDR3 is TGTGCCAGCTCACCTGGACAGGGGGCAAACATTCAGTACTTC.

V usage is TRBV29-1 and J usage is TRBJ2-1; a weak D match, TRBD2 (5 bases). V lost 8 bases and J 0 bases, leaving 20 bases between the germline ends. Per germline, CDR1 SQVTM and CDR2 ANQGSEA. The CDR3 extends over 16 amino acids. The CDR3 DNA reads as TGCAGCTCGTCCGGGAAGGCAGGAGTCTCCTACAATGAGCAGTTCTTC. This sequence encodes CSSSGKAGVSYNEQFF.

This chain joins TRBV7-7 and TRBJ2-1; TRBD1 matches 8 bases. After removal of 1 base from V and 9 bases from J, the junction contained 5 bases not matched to a gene. The CDR3 runs to 14 residues. The germline gives CDR1 SSHAT, CDR2 FNYEAQ (reference sequence). CDR3 nucleotides: TGTGCCAGCAGCTTAGATGACAGGGGTGGTGAGCAGTTCTTC. Residues: CASSLDDRGGEQFF.

This sequence joins TRBV2 and TRBJ2-5; D ambiguous. The length of the CDR3 is 12 residues. The germline V gene encodes CDR1 SNHLY and CDR2 FYNNEI. Trimming stripped 8 bases from V and 9 bases from J, with 16 bases between. The CDR3 is CASGRLVRSQYF. The CDR3 DNA follows: TGTGCCAGCGGTCGGCTAGTAAGGTCCCAGTACTTC.

This clone was picked up a small number of times. The chain joins TRBV19 to TRBJ2-5, with TRBD2 matching 7 bases. The trim removed 4 bases at V and 1 base at J, leaving 6 bases unmatched. The CDR3 consists of 15 residues. Germline V lookup: CDR1 LNHDA, CDR2 SQIVND (reference sequence). CDR3 region: CASSTGGTAQETQYF. The DNA of the CDR3 is TGTGCCAGTAGTACCGGGGGGACGGCCCAAGAGACCCAGTACTTC.

This chain connects TRBV27 to TRBJ2-3, with 9 bases identical to TRBD2. This CDR3 spans 15 amino acids. Germline values: CDR1 MNHEY, CDR2 SMNVEV (reference sequence). V was clipped by 7 bases and J by 4 bases; unmatched bases: 9. CDR3 protein: CASTLGLAGSDTQYF. The CDR3 region has the DNA TGTGCCAGCACCTTAGGGCTAGCGGGATCAGATACGCAGTATTTT.

The chain joins TRBV7-2 to TRBJ1-1, with D perhaps matching TRBD1 (5 bases). From germline, CDR1 is SGHTA and CDR2 FQGNSA. V gave up 5 bases and J gave up 3 bases, with 10 bases separating them. This CDR3 contains 13 residues. CDR3 sequence: CASSLGTDTEAFF. The CDR3 nucleotides read TGTGCCAGCAGCCTCGGGACCGACACTGAAGCTTTCTTT. The entire variable domain, with the rest obtained from reference TRBV7-2 and TRBJ1-1, is as follows: GAGVSQSPSNKVTEKGKDVELRCDPISGHTALYWYRQSLGQGLEFLIYFQGNSAPDKSGLPSDRFSAERTGGSVSTLTIQRTQQEDSAVYLCASSLGTDTEAFFGQGTRLTVV.

J is TRBJ2-5 and V is TRBV28, with a possible D match to TRBD1 (5 bases). CDR3 size: 14 residues. CDR1 MDHEN and CDR2 SYDVKM come from the germline V gene. Trimming took off 5 bases at V and 4 bases at J, with 14 bases between the two ends. The CDR3 loop is CASSQFGGAETQYF. The CDR3 DNA follows: TGTGCCAGCAGTCAATTCGGTGGGGCAGAGACCCAGTACTTC.

In this sample, this clone turned up a few times. The chain combines TRBV6-1 with TRBJ1-4; 10 nucleotides line up with TRBD1. The trim removed 6 bases at V and 7 bases at J, leaving 8 bases unmatched. Per the germline V gene, CDR1 is MNHNS and CDR2 is SASEGT. This CDR3 spans 15 amino acids. CDR3 sequence reads: CASRATGTGAEKLFF. The CDR3 DNA sequence: TGTGCCAGCAGAGCAACCGGGACAGGGGCTGAAAAACTGTTTTTT.

About this clone itself: In the same sample, other DNA sequences code for this CDR3. The V call is TRBV6-1, the J call TRBJ2-3; the D gene could be TRBD1 or TRBD2 (5 bases each). The CDR3 spans 15 residues. V lost 2 bases and J 0 bases, leaving 9 bases between the germline ends. Germline lookup yields CDR1 MNHNS and CDR2 SASEGT. The CDR3 coding sequence is TGTGCCAGCAGTGAACAGGGCGGGAGCACAGATACGCAGTATTTT. It encodes CASSEQGGSTDTQYF.

This clone was seen only once. The chain recombines TRBV15 with TRBJ2-3; the D gene could be TRBD1 or TRBD2 (5 bases each). The CDR3 has 16 residues. The germline V gene encodes CDR1 LNHNV and CDR2 YYDKDF (reference sequence). V was clipped by 0 bases and J by 0 bases, with 10 bases between them. The CDR3, as DNA: TGTGCCACCAGCAGAGATCTGGGGGAGAGCACAGATACGCAGTATTTT. This translates into CATSRDLGESTDTQYF.

DNA for the CDR3: TGTGCCAGCAGTCTGATCAGGGGGGATGAGCAGTTCTTC. Translated: CASSLIRGDEQFF. The genes are TRBV6-1 and TRBJ2-1, with D tentatively TRBD1 (7 bases). Trimming removed 5 bases from V and 8 bases from J, with 13 bases in between. Germline loops: CDR1 MNHNS, CDR2 SASEGT. The CDR3 is 13 amino acids.

This clone was detected ten times or more. The V and J genes are TRBV7-3 and TRBJ2-3; D not resolved. The V end was cut by 9 bases, the J end by 1 base, with 8 bases between. CDR1 SGHTA and CDR2 FQGTGA come from the germline V gene. There are 12 residues in the CDR3. The CDR3 DNA follows: TGTGCCAGTCCGACGGGCACAGATACGCAGTATTTT. This codes for CASPTGTDTQYF.

This clone has at least ten counts. The V and J genes are TRBV19 and TRBJ2-2; D may be TRBD2 (5 bases). The CDR3 sequence is 14 residues long. CDR1 is LNHDA and CDR2 is SQIVND in the germline V gene (reference sequence). V lost 7 bases, J lost 4 bases, and 13 bases lay in between. In DNA form, the CDR3 reads TGTGCCAGTAAGGGAGTCGCGAGCACCGGGGAGCTGTTTTTT. Amino acid sequence: CASKGVASTGELFF.

In this sample, this clone turned up a few times. The chain recombines TRBV2 with TRBJ1-5; 9 bases align to TRBD1. J gave up 5 bases and V 5 bases, and 7 bases lay outside the gene matches. Germline CDR1 SNHLY, CDR2 FYNNEI. CDR3 length: 15 amino acids. The CDR3 protein is CASSSDRGGHQPQHF. The CDR3 DNA follows: TGTGCCAGCAGTTCCGACAGGGGGGGGCATCAGCCCCAGCATTTT.

There are a few counts of this clone. This chain joins TRBV2 and TRBJ2-5, with 15 bases that match TRBD2. The CDR3 contains 17 residues. Per germline, CDR1 SNHLY and CDR2 FYNNEI. V lost 4 bases and J lost 1; bases outside the gene matches: 4. The CDR3 DNA follows: TGTGCCAGCAGTGGGGGACTAGCGGGAGGACTCCAAGAGACCCAGTACTTC. It is translated as CASSGGLAGGLQETQYF.